These 31 T cell receptor beta chains share one sample of origin, sequenced in a study of blood T cell repertoires in COVID-19. Profiled with immunoSEQ multiplex PCR; TCRdb holds only in-frame clones, not every one. The data show about 97,000 clones, with approximately 92% seen just once and more than 5% held by the top ten. The sequencing sample was made of peripheral blood. Receptors were obtained from a man aged 50 to 60 with active COVID-19.

This rearrangement joins TRBV28 to TRBJ1-2, with TRBD1 identical over 7 bases. From germline, CDR1 is MDHEN and CDR2 SYDVKM. The CDR3 runs to 15 residues. J gave up 8 bases and V 2 bases, and 11 bases lay outside the gene matches. The CDR3 sequence: CASSLGGGGDRGYTF. CDR3 sequence (DNA): TGTGCCAGCAGTTTAGGAGGGGGCGGAGACCGAGGCTACACCTTC.

Many counts were recorded for this clone. The chain uses TRBV5-6 and TRBJ2-1, with 7 bases aligning to TRBD1. CDR3 length: 14 residues. Germline assignment: CDR1 SGHDT and CDR2 YYEEEE. V shed 4 bases, J shed 2 bases, and the junction held 3 bases outside the gene matches. This chain's CDR3 is CASSRDSPYNEQFF. CDR3 DNA: TGTGCCAGCAGCCGGGACAGCCCCTACAATGAGCAGTTCTTC.

On this clone: Other DNA sequences in this specimen translate into the identical CDR3. The chain carries TRBV5-1 and TRBJ2-7; maybe TRBD2 (5 bases). Germline CDR1 is SGHRS and CDR2 is YFSETQ. The CDR3 runs to 15 residues. V was trimmed by 0 bases and J by 1 base, leaving 11 bases between them. The CDR3 DNA reads as TGCGCCAGCAGCTTGGAGGCGGGCCCTTCCTACGAGCAGTACTTC. This codes for CASSLEAGPSYEQYF. The full variable domain, completed using reference TRBV5-1 and TRBJ2-7, is KAGVTQTPRYLIKTRGQQVTLSCSPISGHRSVSWYQQTPGQGLQFLFEYFSETQRNKGNFPGRFSGRQFSNSRSEMNVSTLELGDSALYLCASSLEAGPSYEQYFGPGTRLTVT.

CDR3 coding DNA: TGCGCCAGCAGCCAAACAGGGGCGGGCACTGAAGCTTTCTTT. Translated, it gives CASSQTGAGTEAFF. This chain connects TRBV5-1 to TRBJ1-1, with 7 bases fitting TRBD1. Unmatched junction bases numbered 7, after V lost 4 bases and J lost 4 bases. Per germline, CDR1 SGHRS and CDR2 YFSETQ. The CDR3 totals 14 residues.

The V and J genes are TRBV1 and TRBJ2-7; the DNA was not compared with TRBD2, the D call given in the table. TRBV1 is shown as a pseudogene. This CDR3 is 16 amino acids long. The CDR3 nucleotides read TGCACCAGCAGCCAACGGGGTGTAGCGGGAACTTACGAGCAGTACTTC. Encoded protein: CTSSQRGVAGTYEQYF.

This clone was observed once. The rearrangement links TRBV4-2 to TRBJ2-3; TRBD2 aligns across 9 bases. CDR1 is LGHNA and CDR2 is YNFKEQ in the germline V gene. CDR3 length equals 19 residues. Germline trimming cut 4 bases from V and 1 base from J; bases unmatched to any gene: 15. The CDR3 coding sequence is TGTGCCAGCAGCCCTGGACCCCACCTCCTAGCGGGGCGCACAGATACGCAGTATTTT. It codes for CASSPGPHLLAGRTDTQYF.

The V and J genes are TRBV10-1 and TRBJ2-1, with TRBD2 identical over 12 bases. V lost 6 bases and J lost 4; bases outside the gene matches: 7. This CDR3 comprises 16 residues. Germline CDR1 and CDR2: WNHNN and SYGVQD (reference sequence). The CDR3 DNA reads as TGCGCCAGCAGCCCAGGACTAGCGGGAACTTACAATGAGCAGTTCTTC. Translation gives CASSPGLAGTYNEQFF.

The chain recombines TRBV28 with TRBJ2-1, with D perhaps matching TRBD2 (6 bases). The germline V and J ends were trimmed by 2 bases and 1 base, with 12 bases remaining between them. From germline, CDR1 is MDHEN and CDR2 SYDVKM. The CDR3 spans 16 residues. CDR3 in amino acids: CASSLRTILSYNEQFF. Here the CDR3 DNA reads TGTGCCAGCAGTTTACGGACTATATTATCCTACAATGAGCAGTTCTTC.

V is TRBV5-1 and J is TRBJ2-7, with 7 nucleotides matching TRBD1. This CDR3 is built from 14 residues. CDR1 is SGHRS, CDR2 YFSETQ, per germline. J lost 6 bases, V lost 0 bases, and 6 bases had no gene match. Here the CDR3 DNA reads TGCGCCAGCAGCTTGGAAGGGCAGGGGGTCGAGCAGTACTTC. As protein: CASSLEGQGVEQYF.

This chain joins TRBV23-1 and TRBJ1-4; unclear D gene. TRBV23-1 is filed as an ORF, its function uncertain. This CDR3 is built from 17 residues. V dropped 7 bases and J dropped 6 bases, with 24 bases sitting between them. CDR3 DNA: TGCGCCAGCACCCAAAGCTCCCCCGAGCCCCTAGATGAAAAACTGTTTTTT. This sequence encodes CASTQSSPEPLDEKLFF.

The chain recombines TRBV19 with TRBJ1-5, with D tentatively TRBD1 (6 bases). The CDR3 spans 14 residues. Trimming took off 6 bases at V and 3 bases at J, with 12 bases between the two ends. Germline lookup yields CDR1 LNHDA and CDR2 SQIVND (reference sequence). CDR3 sequence reads: CASRLGGDNQPQHF. CDR3 coding DNA: TGTGCCAGTAGGTTAGGGGGAGACAATCAGCCCCAGCATTTT.

The chain is built from TRBV9 and TRBJ2-2; TRBD1 matches 10 bases. The CDR3 is 17 residues long. Trimming cost V 6 bases and J 6 bases; bases outside gene matches: 14. The germline V gene has CDR1 SGDLS and CDR2 YYNGEE. The CDR3 bases are TGTGCCAGCACCATTGCACCCGGGACAGGGGTTGCCGGGGAGCTGTTTTTT. Translation gives CASTIAPGTGVAGELFF.

This sequence joins TRBV3-1 (or the pseudogene TRBV3-2) and TRBJ1-1; D might be TRBD1 (6 bases). CDR1 is LGHDT, CDR2 YNNKEL, per germline (reference sequence). The V and J ends lost 3 bases and 0 bases respectively, with 11 bases between them. The length of the CDR3 is 15 residues. CDR3 region: CASSQGTTLNTEAFF. CDR3 sequence (DNA): TGTGCCAGCAGCCAGGGGACAACATTGAACACTGAAGCTTTCTTT.

The chain is built from TRBV5-1 and TRBJ2-5; D might be TRBD1 (5 bases). The CDR3 extends over 13 amino acids. Per the germline V gene, CDR1 is SGHRS and CDR2 is YFSETQ. The ends were cut back, 4 bases at V and 4 bases at J, with 11 bases in the middle. The CDR3 here is CASSPGPGETQYF. The CDR3 DNA reads as TGCGCCAGCAGCCCAGGGCCAGGAGAGACCCAGTACTTC.

CDR3 in amino acids: CASSEAAGTGELFF. Here the CDR3 DNA reads TGTGCCAGCAGTGAGGCCGCGGGCACCGGGGAGCTGTTTTTT. The chain links TRBV2 to TRBJ2-2; the D gene is possibly TRBD2 (5 bases). In germline, CDR1 is SNHLY, CDR2 FYNNEI. This CDR3 region has 14 residues. Trimming left V 3 bases short and J 4 bases short, with 9 bases between. Complete variable domain (other parts from reference TRBV2 and TRBJ2-2): EPEVTQTPSHQVTQMGQEVILRCVPISNHLYFYWYRQILGQKVEFLVSFYNNEISEKSEIFDDQFSVERPDGSNFTLKIRSTKLEDSAMYFCASSEAAGTGELFFGEGSRLTVL.

V gene TRBV11-1 combines with J gene TRBJ1-2; maybe TRBD1 (6 bases). Germline V gives CDR1 SGHAT, CDR2 FQDESV (reference sequence). This CDR3 comprises 15 residues. With 5 bases removed from V and 3 bases from J, the gap between germline ends came to 16 bases. CDR3 in DNA: TGTGCCAGCAGCCGTCAGGGGCGGGTCGACTATGGCTACACCTTC. Its protein is CASSRQGRVDYGYTF.

This chain links TRBV29-1 with TRBJ1-1, with 8 bases fitting TRBD1. The CDR3 is made up of 13 amino acids. After removal of 6 bases from V and 3 bases from J, the junction contained 6 bases not matched to a gene. The V gene's germline CDR1 is SQVTM and CDR2 ANQGSEA. The CDR3 protein is CSVAGQGDTEAFF. CDR3 DNA sequence: TGCAGCGTCGCTGGACAGGGAGACACTGAAGCTTTCTTT.

CDR3 region: CASGQGQRFYNEQFF. The DNA for the CDR3 is TGTGCCAGCGGGCAGGGACAGCGATTTTACAATGAGCAGTTCTTC. The rearrangement uses TRBV27 and TRBJ2-1; TRBD1 aligns across 7 bases. Trimming took 8 bases from V and 4 from J; bases not matched to a gene: 11. Germline loops: CDR1 MNHEY, CDR2 SMNVEV (reference sequence). This CDR3 is built from 15 residues.

This sequence joins TRBV5-6 and TRBJ1-1, with D tentatively TRBD1 (5 bases). The ends were cut back, 4 bases at V and 1 base at J, with 11 bases in the middle. The CDR3 consists of 14 residues. Germline V CDR1 and CDR2: SGHDT, YYEEEE. CDR3: CASSTGLPNTEAFF. The CDR3 DNA reads TGTGCCAGCAGCACGGGACTGCCGAACACTGAAGCTTTCTTT. Together with reference TRBV5-6 and TRBJ1-1, the CDR3 gives the full variable domain: DAGVTQSPTHLIKTRGQQVTLRCSPKSGHDTVSWYQQALGQGPQFIFQYYEEEERQRGNFPDRFSGHQFPNYSSELNVNALLLGDSALYLCASSTGLPNTEAFFGQGTRLTVV.

This rearrangement joins TRBV7-3 to TRBJ2-1; 13 bases map to TRBD2. CDR1 and CDR2 (germline): SGHTA, FQGTGA. J lost 4 bases, V lost 4 bases, and 1 base had no gene match. This CDR3 spans 15 amino acids. In DNA form, the CDR3 reads TGTGCCAGCAGCTCGGGACTAGCGGGGTACAATGAGCAGTTCTTC. Translating gives CASSSGLAGYNEQFF.

This chain connects TRBV4-1 to TRBJ1-1, with TRBD1 matching 11 bases. With 4 bases clipped from V and 1 base from J, the junction kept 2 bases outside the gene matches. The CDR3 is made up of 15 amino acids. CDR1 and CDR2 (germline): MGHRA, YSYEKL. Here the CDR3 reads CASSPGTGGNTEAFF. Here the CDR3 DNA reads TGCGCCAGCAGCCCGGGGACAGGGGGGAACACTGAAGCTTTCTTT.

The chain recombines TRBV24-1 with TRBJ2-1, with TRBD2 as a possible D gene (6 bases). Germline values: CDR1 KGHDR, CDR2 SFDVKD. The CDR3 has 15 residues. The V and J ends lost 4 bases and 3 bases respectively, with 12 bases between them. CDR3 loop: CATSDAGLHYNEQFF. In DNA form, the CDR3 reads TGTGCCACCAGTGACGCGGGACTGCACTACAATGAGCAGTTCTTC.

The chain employs TRBV6-4 and TRBJ1-5; D is unresolved. V was cut by 4 bases and J by 4 bases, with 8 bases left in between. The CDR3 spans 13 residues. The germline gives CDR1 MRHNA, CDR2 SNTAGT. The CDR3 is CASSAEANQPQHF. DNA for the CDR3: TGTGCCAGCAGTGCAGAGGCGAATCAGCCCCAGCATTTT.

V usage is TRBV23-1 and J usage is TRBJ1-2, with TRBD1 matching 7 bases. TRBV23-1 is given ORF status, its function remaining uncertain. CDR3 length: 15 amino acids. J was trimmed by 8 bases and V by 1 base; bases with no gene match: 10. CDR3: CASSQWYRGSFGYTF. DNA of the CDR3: TGCGCCAGCAGTCAATGGTACAGGGGTTCCTTCGGCTACACCTTC.

The V and J genes are TRBV18 and TRBJ1-2, with TRBD1 identical over 9 bases. Trimming removed 2 bases from V and 7 bases from J; junction bases left unmatched: 2. The germline V gene encodes CDR1 KGHSH and CDR2 LQKENI. CDR3 length equals 13 residues. The CDR3 spells CASSPSGQGGYTF. DNA for the CDR3: TGTGCCAGCTCACCATCGGGACAGGGTGGCTACACCTTC.

The J gene is TRBJ1-5, the V gene TRBV28; 9 bases align to TRBD1. Unmatched junction bases numbered 9, after V lost 6 bases and J lost 3 bases. Germline CDR1 reads MDHEN; CDR2 reads SYDVKM. This CDR3 is built from 16 residues. The CDR3 sequence: CASRPSDRGVNQPQHF. In DNA form, the CDR3 reads TGTGCCAGCAGACCCTCGGACAGGGGCGTCAATCAGCCCCAGCATTTT.

This chain joins TRBV5-4 and TRBJ2-7, with D possibly matching TRBD1 (5 bases). This CDR3 has 13 amino acids. Trimming took off 2 bases at V and 2 bases at J, with 8 bases between the two ends. Germline CDR1 and CDR2: SGHNT and YYREEE (reference sequence). DNA of the CDR3: TGTGCCAGCAGCTTAACAGGTACCTACGAGCAGTACTTC. This encodes CASSLTGTYEQYF.

V and J are TRBV15 and TRBJ2-1; a possible D gene is TRBD1 (5 bases). The CDR3 totals 15 residues. Trimming cost V 1 base and J 0 bases, with 7 bases left between them. Germline lookup yields CDR1 LNHNV and CDR2 YYDKDF (reference sequence). The DNA for the CDR3 is TGTGCCACCAGCAGAGGAGACAGCTCCTACAATGAGCAGTTCTTC. This translates into CATSRGDSSYNEQFF.

V is TRBV28 and J is TRBJ1-4; 10 bases are shared with TRBD1. With 2 bases clipped from V and 7 bases from J, the junction kept 4 bases outside the gene matches. From germline, CDR1 is MDHEN and CDR2 SYDVKM. This CDR3 has 15 residues. This CDR3 is CASSLIRTGGEKLFF. The CDR3 region has the DNA TGTGCCAGCAGTTTAATTCGGACAGGGGGTGAAAAACTGTTTTTT. The whole variable domain, filled in from reference TRBV28 and TRBJ1-4, reads DVKVTQSSRYLVKRTGEKVFLECVQDMDHENMFWYRQDPGLGLRLIYFSYDVKMKEKGDIPEGYSVSREKKERFSLILESASTNQTSMYLCASSLIRTGGEKLFFGSGTQLSVL.

The CDR3, as DNA: TGTGCCATCAGGGGGGGCGGGGGATTCGCAGAGACCCAGTACTTC. Translated: CAIRGGGGFAETQYF. The genes are TRBV10-3 and TRBJ2-5; TRBD2 is a possible D gene (7 bases). The germline gives CDR1 ENHRY, CDR2 SYGVKD. V was shortened by 6 bases and J by 4 bases, with 18 bases between the two germline ends. This CDR3 is 15 amino acids long.

This sequence joins TRBV3-1 (or the pseudogene TRBV3-2) and TRBJ1-3; TRBD1 agrees at 9 bases. V was pared by 3 bases and J by 3 bases, with 6 bases of the junction left unmatched. The length of the CDR3 is 16 residues. Germline loops: CDR1 LGHDT, CDR2 YNNKEL (reference sequence). CDR3: CASSQDRGIGGNTIYF. CDR3 DNA sequence: TGTGCCAGCAGCCAGGACAGGGGTATCGGTGGAAACACCATATATTTT.